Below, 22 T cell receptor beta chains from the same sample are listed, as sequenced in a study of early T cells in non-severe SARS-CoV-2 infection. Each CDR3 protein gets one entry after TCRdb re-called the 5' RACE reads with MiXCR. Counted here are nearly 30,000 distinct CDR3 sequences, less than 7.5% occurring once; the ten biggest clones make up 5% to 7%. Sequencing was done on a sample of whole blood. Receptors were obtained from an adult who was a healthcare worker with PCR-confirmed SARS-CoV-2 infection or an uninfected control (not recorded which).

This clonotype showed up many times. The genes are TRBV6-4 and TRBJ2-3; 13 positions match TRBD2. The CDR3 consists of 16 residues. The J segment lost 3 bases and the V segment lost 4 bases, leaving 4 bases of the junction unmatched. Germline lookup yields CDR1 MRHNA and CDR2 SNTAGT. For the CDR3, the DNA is TGTGCCAGCAGTGCGACTAGCGGGGGGCATACAGATACGCAGTATTTT. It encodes CASSATSGGHTDTQYF.

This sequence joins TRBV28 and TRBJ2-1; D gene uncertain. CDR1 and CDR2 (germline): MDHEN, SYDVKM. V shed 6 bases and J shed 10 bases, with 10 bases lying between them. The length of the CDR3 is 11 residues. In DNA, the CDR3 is TGTGCCAGCAGCCTCTGGGAAGAGCAGTTCTTC. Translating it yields CASSLWEEQFF.

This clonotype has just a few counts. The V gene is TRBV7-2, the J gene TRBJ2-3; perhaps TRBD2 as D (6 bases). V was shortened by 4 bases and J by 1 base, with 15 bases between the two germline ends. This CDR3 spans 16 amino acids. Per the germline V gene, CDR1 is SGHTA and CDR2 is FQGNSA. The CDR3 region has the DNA TGTGCCAGCAGCTCTAGGGGAGAGCGGGGCACAGATACGCAGTATTTT. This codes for CASSSRGERGTDTQYF.

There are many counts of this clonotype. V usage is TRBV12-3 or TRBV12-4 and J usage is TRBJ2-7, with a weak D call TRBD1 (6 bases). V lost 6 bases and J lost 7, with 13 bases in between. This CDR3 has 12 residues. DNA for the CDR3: TGTGCCAGCAGGCCCCAGGGGCGGGAGCAGTACTTC. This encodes CASRPQGREQYF.

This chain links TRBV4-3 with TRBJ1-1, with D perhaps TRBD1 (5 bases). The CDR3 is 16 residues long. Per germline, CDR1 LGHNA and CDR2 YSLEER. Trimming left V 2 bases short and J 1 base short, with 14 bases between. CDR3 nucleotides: TGCGCCAGCAGCCAACAGACGGGGCGGGGGAACACTGAAGCTTTCTTT. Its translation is CASSQQTGRGNTEAFF.

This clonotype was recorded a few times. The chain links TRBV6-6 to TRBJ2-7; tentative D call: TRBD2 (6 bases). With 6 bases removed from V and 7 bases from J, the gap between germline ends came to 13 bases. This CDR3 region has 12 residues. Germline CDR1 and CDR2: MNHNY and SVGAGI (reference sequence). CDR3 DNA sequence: TGTGCCAGCAGCCCAGGACGGGAGGAGCAGTACTTC. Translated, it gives CASSPGREEQYF.

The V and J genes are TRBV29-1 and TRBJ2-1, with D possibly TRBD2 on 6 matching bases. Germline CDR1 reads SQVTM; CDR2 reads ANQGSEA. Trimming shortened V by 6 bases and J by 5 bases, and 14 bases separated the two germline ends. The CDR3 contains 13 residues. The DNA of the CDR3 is TGCAGCGTCGGTTCGGGAGACCACAATGAGCAGTTCTTC. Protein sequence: CSVGSGDHNEQFF.

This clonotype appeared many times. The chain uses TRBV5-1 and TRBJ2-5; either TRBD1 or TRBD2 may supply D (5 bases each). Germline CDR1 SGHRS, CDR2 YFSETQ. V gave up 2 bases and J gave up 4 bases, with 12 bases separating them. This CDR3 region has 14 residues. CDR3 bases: TGCGCCAGCAGCTTAACGGGGCCGGGAGAGACCCAGTACTTC. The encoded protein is CASSLTGPGETQYF.

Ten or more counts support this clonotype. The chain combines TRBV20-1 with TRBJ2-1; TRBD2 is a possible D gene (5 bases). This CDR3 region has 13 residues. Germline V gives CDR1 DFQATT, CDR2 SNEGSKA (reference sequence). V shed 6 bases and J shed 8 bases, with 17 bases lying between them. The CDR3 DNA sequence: TGCAGTGCGCCCTGGGTCTGGGGAGATGAGCAGTTCTTC. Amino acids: CSAPWVWGDEQFF.

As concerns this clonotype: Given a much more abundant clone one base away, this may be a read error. The CDR3 reads CASGAGLYENLFF. The CDR3 DNA reads TGTGCCAGCGGGGCAGGGTTATATGAAAACCTGTTTTTT. The chain has TRBV7-2 and TRBJ1-4, with D maybe TRBD1 (5 bases). The CDR3 length is 13 residues. Germline values: CDR1 SGHTA, CDR2 FQGNSA.

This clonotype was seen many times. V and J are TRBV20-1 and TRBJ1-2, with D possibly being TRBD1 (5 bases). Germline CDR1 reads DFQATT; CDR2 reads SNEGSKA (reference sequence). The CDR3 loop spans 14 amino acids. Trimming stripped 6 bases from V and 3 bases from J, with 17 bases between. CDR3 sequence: CSAALPGGDYGYTF. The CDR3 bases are TGCAGTGCCGCCCTGCCTGGGGGAGACTATGGCTACACCTTC.

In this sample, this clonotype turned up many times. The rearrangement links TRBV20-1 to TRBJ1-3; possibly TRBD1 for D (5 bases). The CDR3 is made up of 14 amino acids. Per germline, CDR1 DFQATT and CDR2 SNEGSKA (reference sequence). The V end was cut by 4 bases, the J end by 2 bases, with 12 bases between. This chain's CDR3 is CSATRGSTGNTIYF. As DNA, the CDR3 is TGCAGTGCTACAAGGGGCAGCACTGGAAACACCATATATTTT.

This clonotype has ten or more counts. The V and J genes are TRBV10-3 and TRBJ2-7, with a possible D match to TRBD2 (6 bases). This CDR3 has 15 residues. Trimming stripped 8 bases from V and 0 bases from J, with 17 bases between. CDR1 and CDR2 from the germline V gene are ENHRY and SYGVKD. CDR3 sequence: CAIGPRGKSSYEQYF. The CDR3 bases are TGTGCCATCGGACCCCGGGGGAAGAGCTCCTACGAGCAGTACTTC.

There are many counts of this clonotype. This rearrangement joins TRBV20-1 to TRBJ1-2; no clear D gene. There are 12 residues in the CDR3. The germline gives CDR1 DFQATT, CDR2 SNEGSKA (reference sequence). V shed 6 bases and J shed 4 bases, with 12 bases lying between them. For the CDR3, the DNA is TGCAGTGCCCGGACTCTGGGCTATGGCTACACCTTC. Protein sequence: CSARTLGYGYTF.

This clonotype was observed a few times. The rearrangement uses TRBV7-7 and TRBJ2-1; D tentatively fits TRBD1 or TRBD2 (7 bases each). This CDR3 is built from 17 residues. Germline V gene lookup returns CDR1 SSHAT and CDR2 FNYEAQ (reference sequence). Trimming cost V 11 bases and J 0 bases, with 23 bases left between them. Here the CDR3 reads CAQGGKTALNSYNEQFF. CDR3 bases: TGTGCCCAGGGGGGGAAGACAGCTTTAAACTCCTACAATGAGCAGTTCTTC.

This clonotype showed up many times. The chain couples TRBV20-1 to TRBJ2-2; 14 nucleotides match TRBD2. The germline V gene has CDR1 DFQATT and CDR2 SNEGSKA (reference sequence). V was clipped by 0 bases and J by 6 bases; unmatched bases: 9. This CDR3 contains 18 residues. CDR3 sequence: CSARDFQGLAGVAGELFF. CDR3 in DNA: TGCAGTGCTAGAGACTTCCAGGGACTAGCGGGGGTCGCCGGGGAGCTGTTTTTT.

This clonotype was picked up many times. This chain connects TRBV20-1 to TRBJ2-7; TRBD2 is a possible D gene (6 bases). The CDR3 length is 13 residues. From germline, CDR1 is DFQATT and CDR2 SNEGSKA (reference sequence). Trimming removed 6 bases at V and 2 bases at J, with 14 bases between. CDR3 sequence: CSASAGLTYEQYF. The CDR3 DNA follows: TGCAGTGCCAGCGCGGGATTAACCTACGAGCAGTACTTC.

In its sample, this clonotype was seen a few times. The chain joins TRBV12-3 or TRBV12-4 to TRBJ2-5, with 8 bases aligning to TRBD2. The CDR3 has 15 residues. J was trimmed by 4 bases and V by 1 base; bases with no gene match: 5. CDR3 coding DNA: TGTGCCAGCAGTTTAGGAGCCAGCGGGGGAGAGACCCAGTACTTC. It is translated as CASSLGASGGETQYF.

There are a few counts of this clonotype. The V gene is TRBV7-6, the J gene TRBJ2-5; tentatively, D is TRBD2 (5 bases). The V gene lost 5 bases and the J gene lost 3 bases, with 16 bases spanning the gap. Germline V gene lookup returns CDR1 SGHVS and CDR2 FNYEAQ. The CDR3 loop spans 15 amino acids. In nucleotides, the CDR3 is TGTGCCAGCAGCCATCTGGAGGAGATGGAAGAGACCCAGTACTTC. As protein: CASSHLEEMEETQYF.

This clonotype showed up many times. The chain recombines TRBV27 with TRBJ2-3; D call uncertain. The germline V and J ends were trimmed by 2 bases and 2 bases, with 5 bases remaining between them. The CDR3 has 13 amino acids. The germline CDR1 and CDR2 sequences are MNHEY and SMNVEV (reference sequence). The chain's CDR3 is CASSLTFTDTQYF. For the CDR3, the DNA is TGTGCCAGCAGTTTAACTTTCACAGATACGCAGTATTTT.

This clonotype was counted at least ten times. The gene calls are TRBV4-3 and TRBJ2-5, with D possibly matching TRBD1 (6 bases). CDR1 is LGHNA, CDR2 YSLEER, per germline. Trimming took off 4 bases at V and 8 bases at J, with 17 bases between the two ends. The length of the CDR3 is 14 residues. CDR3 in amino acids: CASSPTGRGDTQYF. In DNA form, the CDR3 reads TGCGCCAGCAGCCCGACAGGTCGGGGTGACACCCAGTACTTC.

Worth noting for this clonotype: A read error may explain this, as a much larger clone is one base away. The CDR3 reads CAGSRQGREETQYF. The CDR3 DNA sequence: TGTGCCGGCAGTCGACAGGGGCGAGAAGAGACCCAGTACTTC. The J gene is TRBJ2-5, the V gene TRBV27, with 8 positions matching TRBD1. CDR1 and CDR2 from the germline V gene are MNHEY and SMNVEV (reference sequence). This CDR3 region has 14 residues.